This T cell receptor (beta chain) originates from a study of cytomegalovirus exposure and HLA in healthy donors. Findings and caveats of the study: As a later analysis revealed, most CMV-associated TCR beta chains appeared HLA-restricted. Apart from CMV serostatus, no immune exposure information was available. Some TCR beta chains (more than 150 of them) were listed as cytomegalovirus-associated. A few V segments could not be told apart, such as TRBV6-2 and TRBV6-3, and were left out.

Trimming left V 6 bases short and J 0 bases short, with 13 bases between. The CDR3 has 15 amino acids. Germline CDR1 reads MNHEY; CDR2 reads SMNVEV (reference sequence). Turning to this clone: Its antigen is undetermined.

PCR amplification relied on 60 Vbeta primers (plus 13 Jbeta primers). Data came from immunoSEQ multiplex PCR; TCRdb stores just in-frame clones and leaves some out. The sample contains over 150,000 clones, roughly 86% of which appear only once. Specimen: PBMCs. This receptor was taken from a girl aged 10 to 17 in good health and CMV-seropositive. V gene TRBV27 combines with J gene TRBJ2-3; D is possibly TRBD1 (6 bases). CDR3 sequence reads: CASRLWTASTDTQYF. The CDR3, as DNA: TGTGCCAGCAGACTATGGACAGCTAGCACAGATACGCAGTATTTT.